This TCR beta chain was obtained from a study of cytomegalovirus exposure and HLA in healthy donors. Study-level findings and limits: Researchers catalogued roughly 150 TCR beta chains as cytomegalovirus-associated. A classifier reportedly called cytomegalovirus status with high sensitivity and specificity. Most TCR sequences were uncommon, yet certain public TCRs appeared in many donors.

V was shortened by 5 bases and J by 1 base, with 6 bases between the two germline ends. This CDR3 has 12 residues. From germline, CDR1 is SGHRS and CDR2 YFSETQ. This clone was seen a single time. What it recognizes is unknown. Only in-frame clones appear in the TCRdb table, and some are missing; sequencing was by immunoSEQ multiplex PCR. The sample holds about 160,000 clones, roughly 86% seen once. V usage is TRBV5-1 and J usage is TRBJ1-1, with D uncertain. The sample comprised PBMCs. This TCR was sampled from a man aged 18 to 29 in good health and CMV-seropositive. CDR3 sequence reads: CASRGGNTEAFF. The CDR3 DNA sequence: TGCGCCAGCAGGGGAGGGAACACTGAAGCTTTCTTT.